A selection of T cell receptor beta chains follows, all from one sample in a study of blood T cell repertoires in COVID-19. Profiling relied on immunoSEQ multiplex PCR, and the TCRdb table lists in-frame clones only, not all of them. The table records 400,000 to 450,000 clones, approximately 90% of them present only once. The sequenced sample consisted of peripheral blood. These receptors came from a woman between 45 and 60 years old with COVID-19, enrolled during active disease. Each CDR3 is given with its conserved first and last residue. Fields, in order: V gene, CDR3 protein.

TRBV5-1 CASSLEGYYGYTF
TRBV4-2 CASSQVGQTTNEKLFF
TRBV10-3 CAISVEGTANTEAFF
TRBV5-1 CASSLIRGDYGYTF
TRBV9 CASSLGPGANVLTF
TRBV2 CASREDRVVYGYTF
TRBV2 CASSWTGVDGYTF
TRBV19 CASSRSRNNEQFF
TRBV13 CASSSSDASYEQYF
TRBV10-3 CAISDGQAGTYEQYF
TRBV20-1 CSASRRDLITDTQYF
TRBV2 CASTPLGAYGYTF
TRBV5-6 CASSASNEQFF
TRBV11-2 CASSSLPAEAFF
TRBV10-1 CASSEQVTGELFF
TRBV25-1 CASSEEAGPTDTQYF
TRBV20-1 CSARALSGYTF
TRBV5-6 CASSDLTGTHEQYF
TRBV9 CASSVGGLSPLHF
TRBV4-2 CASSLGAWQPDGREAFF
TRBV6-1 CASSVGDSLPMNTEAFF
TRBV6-5 CASSYGGTGIDEQYF
TRBV30 CAWTRWNTGELFF
TRBV27 CASSRRDRGDGYTF
TRBV18 CASSPGQGRNEQFF
TRBV6-6 CARTGPSSYEQYF
TRBV5-4 CAIQTSGASTDTQYF
TRBV5-1 CASSGGGEVTEAFF
TRBV4-2 CASSLPGQGNYEQYF
TRBV5-4 CASSWGTGGEQLFF
TRBV6-6 CASSYSTGGHGQYF
TRBV5-6 CASSLDRGTGVFLSF
TRBV6-5 CASSPLSGIQETQYF
TRBV9 CASSVGQSFTDTQYF
TRBV6-5 CASSLTMNTEAFF
TRBV27 CASSFAGSNYGYTF
TRBV5-1 CASSLAGPDRGNTEAFF
TRBV5-1 CASSSDWADSGANVLTF
TRBV13 CASSHGTGASRAF
TRBV3-1/TRBV3-2 CASSQPGTGGHGELFF
TRBV3-1/TRBV3-2 CASSLGSGASQYF
TRBV29-1 CSVRGTEAFF
TRBV29-1 CSVVIQGNEKLFF
TRBV7-9 CASSLGRGKDEQFF
TRBV25-1 CASSEIRTGNEQYF